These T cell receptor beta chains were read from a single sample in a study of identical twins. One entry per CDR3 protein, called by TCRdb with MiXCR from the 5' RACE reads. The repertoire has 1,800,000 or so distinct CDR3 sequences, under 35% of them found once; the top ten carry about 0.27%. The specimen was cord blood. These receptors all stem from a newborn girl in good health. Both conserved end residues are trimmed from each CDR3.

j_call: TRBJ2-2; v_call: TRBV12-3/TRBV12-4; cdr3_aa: ASSYGGGSGTGELF
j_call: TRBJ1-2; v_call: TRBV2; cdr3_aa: ASNPKDGGFYGYT
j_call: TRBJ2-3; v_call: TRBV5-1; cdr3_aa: ASSRRTSGEELTDTQY
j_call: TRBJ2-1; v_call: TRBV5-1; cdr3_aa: ASSLGLAGGPGNEQF
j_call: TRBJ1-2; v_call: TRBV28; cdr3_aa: ASSSRGQNYGYT
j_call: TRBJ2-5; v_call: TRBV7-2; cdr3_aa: ASSLWLAAQETQY
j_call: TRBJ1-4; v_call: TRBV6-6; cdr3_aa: ASNKVFNEKLF
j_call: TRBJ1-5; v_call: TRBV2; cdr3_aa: ASSGGGDQPQH
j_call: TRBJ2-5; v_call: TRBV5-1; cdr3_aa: ASSFSGGSETQY
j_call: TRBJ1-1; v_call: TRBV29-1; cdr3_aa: SVRDPETGSGTEAF
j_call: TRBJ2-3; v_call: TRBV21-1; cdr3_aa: ASSKAWATDTQY
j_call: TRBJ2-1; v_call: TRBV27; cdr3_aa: ASRNGGATHNEQF
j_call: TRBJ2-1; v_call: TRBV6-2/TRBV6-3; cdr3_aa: ASSYGLAGGDNEQF
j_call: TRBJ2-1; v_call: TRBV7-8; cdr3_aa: ASSSVRPTGTSGSNEQF
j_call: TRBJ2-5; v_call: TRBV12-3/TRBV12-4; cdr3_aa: ASTLSGQGAREQY
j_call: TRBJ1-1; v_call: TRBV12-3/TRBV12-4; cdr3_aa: ASRIQGVNTEAF
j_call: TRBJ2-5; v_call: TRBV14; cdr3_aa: ASSQDGLSSQY
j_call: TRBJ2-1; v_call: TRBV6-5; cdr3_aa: ASSYLGGPGYNEQF